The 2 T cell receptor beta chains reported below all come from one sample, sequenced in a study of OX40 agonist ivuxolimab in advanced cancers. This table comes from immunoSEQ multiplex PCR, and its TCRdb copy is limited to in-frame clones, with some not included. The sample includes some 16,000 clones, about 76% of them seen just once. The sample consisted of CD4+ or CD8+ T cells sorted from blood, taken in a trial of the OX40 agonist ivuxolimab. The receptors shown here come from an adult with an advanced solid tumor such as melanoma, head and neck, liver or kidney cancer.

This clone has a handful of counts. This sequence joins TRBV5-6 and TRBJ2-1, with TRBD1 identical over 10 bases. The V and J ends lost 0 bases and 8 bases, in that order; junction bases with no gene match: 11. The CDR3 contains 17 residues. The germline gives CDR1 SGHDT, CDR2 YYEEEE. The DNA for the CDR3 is TGTGCCAGCAGCTTGGAGGTGACAGGGGGCTTTGGGGATGAGCAGTTCTTC. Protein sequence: CASSLEVTGGFGDEQFF.

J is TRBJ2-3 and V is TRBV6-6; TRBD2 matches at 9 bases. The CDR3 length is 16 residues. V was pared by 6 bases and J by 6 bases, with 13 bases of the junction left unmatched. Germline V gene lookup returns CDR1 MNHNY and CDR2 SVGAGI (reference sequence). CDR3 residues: CASSPGGAGGLDTQYF. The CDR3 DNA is TGTGCCAGCAGCCCAGGGGGGGCGGGGGGGTTGGATACGCAGTATTTT.